A single sample gave rise to the 22 T cell receptor beta chains below, sequenced in a study of tumour-infiltrating T cells in Burkitt lymphoma. Data came from immunoSEQ multiplex PCR; TCRdb stores just in-frame clones and leaves some out. The table lists several thousand clones, around two thirds of them singletons. The sample consisted of tumor tissue. The receptors were gathered from a human donor with diffuse large B-cell lymphoma.

This clone was seen a single time. The rearrangement joins TRBV5-5 to TRBJ1-2; possible D gene TRBD1, 5 bases. Trimming cost V 0 bases and J 1 base, with 13 bases left between them. CDR3 length: 16 amino acids. Germline-derived CDR1 and CDR2 are SGHKS and YYEKEE (reference sequence). CDR3 nucleotide sequence: TGTGCCAGCAGCTTGGCCGGGGGAGATTTTAACTATGGCTACACCTTC. Translating gives CASSLAGGDFNYGYTF.

This chain connects TRBV15 to TRBJ1-6; a weak D match, TRBD1 (5 bases). The germline V gene has CDR1 LNHNV and CDR2 YYDKDF (reference sequence). The CDR3 contains 14 residues. Trimming shortened V by 3 bases and J by 7 bases, and 10 bases separated the two germline ends. CDR3 in DNA: TGTGCCACCAGCAGGGGGAACAGGAATTCACCCCTCCACTTT. It is translated as CATSRGNRNSPLHF.

The rearrangement links TRBV30 to TRBJ1-4; D perhaps matches TRBD1 (6 bases). V was trimmed by 2 bases and J by 2 bases, leaving 9 bases between them. Germline V lookup: CDR1 GTSNPN, CDR2 SVGIG (reference sequence). This CDR3 is 14 amino acids long. The CDR3, as DNA: TGTGCCTGGAGTAACGGGGGCACTAATGAAAAACTGTTTTTT. It yields the protein CAWSNGGTNEKLFF. The full variable domain, completed using reference TRBV30 and TRBJ1-4, is SQTIHQWPATLVQPVGSPLSLECTVEGTSNPNLYWYRQAAGRGLQLLFYSVGIGQISSEVPQNLSASRPQDRQFILSSKKLLLSDSGFYLCAWSNGGTNEKLFFGSGTQLSVL.

This clone appeared once. This chain links TRBV5-5 with TRBJ1-1; D ambiguous. V was clipped by 0 bases and J by 1 base, with 7 bases between them. The CDR3 sequence is 14 residues long. CDR1 SGHKS and CDR2 YYEKEE come from the germline V gene (reference sequence). The CDR3 reads CASSLGGANTEAFF. The CDR3 nucleotides read TGTGCCAGCAGCTTGGGTGGAGCGAACACTGAAGCTTTCTTT.

The V call is TRBV30, the J call TRBJ2-7; 9 nucleotides agree with TRBD1. The trim removed 2 bases at V and 4 bases at J, leaving 3 bases unmatched. The CDR3 is made up of 13 amino acids. Germline V gene sequence: CDR1 GTSNPN, CDR2 SVGIG (reference sequence). The chain's CDR3 is CAWSSDRGYEQYF. The DNA for the CDR3 is TGTGCCTGGAGTTCCGACAGGGGGTACGAGCAGTACTTC. The full variable domain, with the rest looked up from reference TRBV30 and TRBJ2-7, is SQTIHQWPATLVQPVGSPLSLECTVEGTSNPNLYWYRQAAGRGLQLLFYSVGIGQISSEVPQNLSASRPQDRQFILSSKKLLLSDSGFYLCAWSSDRGYEQYFGPGTRLTVT.

This clone was observed a few times. The CDR3: CASRQMNTEAFF. The CDR3 DNA reads TGTGCCAGCAGACAGATGAACACTGAAGCTTTCTTT. The rearrangement uses TRBV6-5 and TRBJ1-1, with D unresolved. Trimming removed 6 bases from V and 0 bases from J, with 5 bases in between. The germline V gene has CDR1 MNHEY and CDR2 SVGAGI. The CDR3 spans 12 residues.

The chain's CDR3 is CASSFDRGAEAFF. In DNA form, the CDR3 reads TGCGCCAGCAGTTTTGACAGGGGGGCTGAAGCTTTCTTT. V gene TRBV10-2 combines with J gene TRBJ1-1; 9 bases are a match to TRBD1. The CDR3 is made up of 13 amino acids. Germline V gene data show CDR1 as WSHSY and CDR2 as SAAADI. V shed 5 bases and J 6 bases; nucleotides not matched to a gene: 4.

This chain links TRBV29-1 with TRBJ1-2, with D uncertain. Germline lookup yields CDR1 SQVTM and CDR2 ANQGSEA. This CDR3 comprises 11 residues. V lost 3 bases, J lost 4 bases, and 6 bases lay in between. The CDR3 is CSVEGAYGYTF. The CDR3 region has the DNA TGCAGCGTTGAGGGAGCCTATGGCTACACCTTC.

V usage is TRBV7-9 and J usage is TRBJ1-1, with no clear D. The V end was cut by 5 bases, the J end by 2 bases, with 3 bases between. This CDR3 spans 11 amino acids. Germline CDR1 SEHNR, CDR2 FQNEAQ (reference sequence). The CDR3 nucleotides read TGTGCCAGCAGCCTAAACACTGAAGCTTTCTTT. Translation gives CASSLNTEAFF.

The rearrangement links TRBV4-1 to TRBJ2-7; 9 nucleotides agree with TRBD1. CDR3 length: 13 amino acids. Trimming removed 5 bases from V and 4 bases from J; junction bases left unmatched: 3. Germline V gives CDR1 MGHRA, CDR2 YSYEKL. CDR3: CASSFGQGYEQYF. CDR3 DNA sequence: TGCGCCAGCAGCTTCGGACAGGGGTACGAGCAGTACTTC.

The chain uses TRBV2 and TRBJ1-5; D might be TRBD1 (6 bases). This CDR3 comprises 14 residues. CDR1 SNHLY and CDR2 FYNNEI come from the germline V gene. Between the trimmed V and J ends, which lost 6 bases and 1 base, there was a span of 10 bases. In nucleotides, the CDR3 is TGTGCCAGCAGAGAACAGGGAAGCAATCAGCCCCAGCATTTT. As protein: CASREQGSNQPQHF.

CDR3 coding DNA: TGCGCCAGCAGCCACGAACTTGGGGGGGAAAACAATGAGCAGTTCTTC. Translating it yields CASSHELGGENNEQFF. This sequence joins TRBV4-1 and TRBJ2-1; 7 positions match TRBD2. V gave up 3 bases and J gave up 5 bases; unmatched junction bases: 10. The CDR3 totals 16 residues. Looked up from germline, CDR1 is MGHRA and CDR2 is YSYEKL.

The rearrangement uses TRBV11-2 and TRBJ1-5; D remains unclear. Germline assignment: CDR1 SGHAT and CDR2 FQNNGV. The CDR3 loop spans 14 amino acids. V shed 5 bases and J shed 4 bases, with 12 bases lying between them. The CDR3: CASSLSSGNQPQHF. In DNA form, the CDR3 reads TGTGCCAGCAGCCTTAGTTCGGGGAATCAGCCCCAGCATTTT. The complete variable domain, with remaining parts taken from reference TRBV11-2 and TRBJ1-5, reads EAGVAQSPRYKIIEKRQSVAFWCNPISGHATLYWYQQILGQGPKLLIQFQNNGVVDDSQLPKDRFSAERLKGVDSTLKIQPAKLEDSAVYLCASSLSSGNQPQHFGDGTRLSIL.

The V and J genes are TRBV5-1 and TRBJ2-7; perhaps TRBD2 as D (5 bases). V gave up 3 bases and J gave up 3 bases, with 16 bases separating them. Per the germline V gene, CDR1 is SGHRS and CDR2 is YFSETQ. The CDR3 loop spans 15 amino acids. CDR3 nucleotides: TGCGCCAGCAGCTGGGAGTCGGGCGCGTTCTACGAGCAGTACTTC. Protein: CASSWESGAFYEQYF.

The gene calls are TRBV6-1 and TRBJ1-2; D remains ambiguous. There are 16 residues in the CDR3. V was shortened by 0 bases and J by 5 bases, with 16 bases between the two germline ends. Germline V gives CDR1 MNHNS, CDR2 SASEGT. The chain's CDR3 is CASSEARFLISYGYTF. CDR3 nucleotides: TGTGCCAGCAGTGAAGCGCGGTTTTTAATCTCGTATGGCTACACCTTC.

This clone was seen only a few times. The rearrangement uses TRBV20-1 and TRBJ1-2; tentatively, D is TRBD1 (6 bases). V dropped 5 bases and J dropped 5 bases, with 9 bases sitting between them. Germline V gene sequence: CDR1 DFQATT, CDR2 SNEGSKA (reference sequence). The CDR3 covers 11 residues. The CDR3, as DNA: TGCAGTGCTTATACAGGGTATGGCTACACCTTC. Protein sequence: CSAYTGYGYTF.

This sequence joins TRBV7-9 and TRBJ1-3; D uncertain. Germline-derived CDR1 and CDR2 are SEHNR and FQNEAQ (reference sequence). The V end was cut by 11 bases, the J end by 8 bases, with 7 bases between. This CDR3 spans 9 amino acids. CDR3 DNA: TGTGCCCTCTGGGACACCATATATTTT. This codes for CALWDTIYF.

This clone is termed medium-sized (0.01 to 0.1%). The chain recombines TRBV30 with TRBJ2-1, with 13 bases matching TRBD2. The CDR3 is made up of 14 amino acids. CDR1 is GTSNPN and CDR2 is SVGIG in the germline V gene (reference sequence). V shed 5 bases and J 7 bases; nucleotides not matched to a gene: 5. The CDR3 nucleotides are TGTGCCTGGGGGGGACTAGCGGGGTGGAATGAGCAGTTCTTC. Translated, it gives CAWGGLAGWNEQFF.

The sample holds a few counts of this clone. V usage is TRBV5-4 and J usage is TRBJ1-6; 9 bases map to TRBD1. The J segment lost 0 bases and the V segment lost 5 bases, leaving 6 bases of the junction unmatched. This CDR3 is built from 17 residues. Germline lookup yields CDR1 SGHNT and CDR2 YYREEE (reference sequence). CDR3 nucleotide sequence: TGTGCCAGCAGTTTCGGACAGGGGAGCTCCTATAATTCACCCCTCCACTTT. Protein product: CASSFGQGSSYNSPLHF. The whole variable domain, remainder taken from reference TRBV5-4 and TRBJ1-6, is ETGVTQSPTHLIKTRGQQVTLRCSSQSGHNTVSWYQQALGQGPQFIFQYYREEENGRGNFPPRFSGLQFPNYSSELNVNALELDDSALYLCASSFGQGSSYNSPLHFGNGTRLTVT.

This clone was seen more than once but under ten times. The rearrangement joins TRBV27 to TRBJ1-1; D is uncertain. The CDR3 sequence is 13 residues long. Trimming shortened V by 0 bases and J by 3 bases, and 5 bases separated the two germline ends. Germline V gene lookup returns CDR1 MNHEY and CDR2 SMNVEV (reference sequence). As DNA, the CDR3 is TGTGCCAGCAGTTTATCCATTTACACTGAAGCTTTCTTT. It codes for CASSLSIYTEAFF.

This clone was recorded a few times. The chain joins TRBV13 to TRBJ2-7, with D maybe TRBD1 (6 bases). The CDR3 covers 14 residues. V was cut by 1 base and J by 0 bases, with 7 bases left in between. Germline lookup yields CDR1 PRHDT and CDR2 FYEKMQ (reference sequence). The CDR3 protein is CASSLDRVSYEQYF. DNA of the CDR3: TGTGCCAGCAGCTTAGACAGGGTCTCCTACGAGCAGTACTTC.

In its sample, this clone was seen a few times. Here the CDR3 reads CASSLLRGPGELFF. The CDR3 DNA reads TGTGCCAGCAGCTTATTAAGGGGGCCCGGGGAGCTGTTTTTT. The chain links TRBV11-2 to TRBJ2-2; 7 nucleotides line up with TRBD1. V lost 2 bases and J lost 6; bases outside the gene matches: 3. CDR3 length: 14 amino acids. Germline V CDR1 and CDR2: SGHAT, FQNNGV. Filled out from reference TRBV11-2 and TRBJ2-2, the complete variable domain reads EAGVAQSPRYKIIEKRQSVAFWCNPISGHATLYWYQQILGQGPKLLIQFQNNGVVDDSQLPKDRFSAERLKGVDSTLKIQPAKLEDSAVYLCASSLLRGPGELFFGEGSRLTVL.